A selection of T cell receptor beta chains follows, all from one sample in a study of T cell repertoires and HLA-DP antigens. The protocol was immunoSEQ multiplex PCR, while the TCRdb copy is restricted to in-frame clones and leaves out a portion. The data hold over a thousand clones, with around 70% observed a single time. Sequences were obtained from CD137- CD4+ T cells from cultured PBMCs. These receptors were taken from a man aged 60 to 75 in good health and CMV-seronegative. CDR3s include the opening cysteine and the closing phenylalanine or tryptophan. Fields, in order: J gene, clone size, V gene, D gene, CDR3 DNA, CDR3 protein. The D gene is left open where the match is weak. Size is omitted from some rows. Given values are once, few, many or a class for expanded clones.

TRBJ2-3 | NA | TRBV4-2 | NA | TGTGCCAGCAGCCAAGATTGGGGCACAGATACGCAGTATTTT | CASSQDWGTDTQYF
TRBJ1-2 | NA | TRBV7-2 | NA | TGTGCCAGCACCCTGTCCCACTATGGCTACACCTTC | CASTLSHYGYTF
TRBJ1-2 | NA | TRBV7-6 | NA | TGTGCCAGCAGCTTAGAGATAAGCGGCTACACCTTC | CASSLEISGYTF
TRBJ2-3 | NA | TRBV19 | NA | TGTGCCAGTAGGTCCAGGGACCCTGGGCACACAGATACGCAGTATTTT | CASRSRDPGHTDTQYF
TRBJ2-1 | NA | TRBV9 | NA | TGTGCCAGCAGCGTCGACGGGACCTACAATGAGCAGTTCTTC | CASSVDGTYNEQFF
TRBJ2-4 | NA | TRBV9 | NA | TGTGCCAGCAGCGTAGACAGTACACGAAACATTCAGTACTTC | CASSVDSTRNIQYF
TRBJ1-1 | few | TRBV11-2 | NA | TGTGCCAGCAGCGTGTACATCAATACCAACACTGAAGCTTTCTTT | CASSVYINTNTEAFF
TRBJ1-2 | NA | TRBV7-1 | NA | TGTGCCAGCAGCTTAGAGATAAGCGGCTACACCTTC | CASSLEISGYTF
TRBJ2-4 | once | TRBV7-8 | NA | TGTGCCAGCAGCTTGGAGGGAGCCTCCAAAAACATTCAGTACTTC | CASSLEGASKNIQYF
TRBJ2-1 | NA | TRBV7-2 | TRBD2 | TGTGCCAGCAGCTTAGGGGGGACTAGCGGTGGGTCTTACAATGAGCAGTTCTTC | CASSLGGTSGGSYNEQFF
TRBJ2-2 | NA | TRBV5-4 | NA | TGTGCCAGCAGCGGGCGGGGCACCGGGGAGCTGTTTTTT | CASSGRGTGELFF
TRBJ2-3 | NA | TRBV27 | NA | TGTGCCAGCAGTTTCCACGGCAACACAGATACGCAGTATTTT | CASSFHGNTDTQYF
TRBJ1-5 | NA | TRBV2 | NA | TGTGCCAGCAGCCCCATGGGGGGCGGTCAGCCCCAGCATTTT | CASSPMGGGQPQHF
TRBJ2-5 | large | TRBV11-3 | NA | TGTGCCAGCAGCATCCGGGGCCAAGAGACCCAGTACTTC | CASSIRGQETQYF
TRBJ2-1 | NA | TRBV7-9 | NA | TGTGCCAGCACCGAAGGACCGGGACTGAACAATGAGCAGTTCTTC | CASTEGPGLNNEQFF
TRBJ1-2 | few | TRBV6-6 | NA | TGTGCCAGCAGTTACTTTAGCTCTAACTATGGCTACACCTTC | CASSYFSSNYGYTF
TRBJ2-3 | NA | TRBV28 | NA | TGTGCCAGCAGTCACGGGGCAAAAGATACGCAGTATTTT | CASSHGAKDTQYF
TRBJ2-3 | NA | TRBV18 | TRBD2 | TGTGCCAGCTCACCACCCGGACTAGAAGCAGATACGCAGTATTTT | CASSPPGLEADTQYF
TRBJ1-1 | few | TRBV7-9 | NA | TGTGCCAGCAGCGTGTACATCAATACCAACACTGAAGCTTTCTTT | CASSVYINTNTEAFF
TRBJ1-1 | few | TRBV7-1 | NA | TGTGCCAGCAGCGTGTACATCAATACCAACACTGAAGCTTTCTTT | CASSVYINTNTEAFF
TRBJ1-2 | NA | TRBV7-9 | TRBD1 | TGTGCCAGCAGCTTACTTCCGGGACAGGGGGCAGGAGTAAACTATGGCTACACCTTC | CASSLLPGQGAGVNYGYTF
TRBJ2-7 | NA | TRBV30 | NA | TGTGCCTGGAGAAAGGGGACGGCTTACGAGCAGTACTTC | CAWRKGTAYEQYF
TRBJ1-1 | NA | TRBV7-9 | NA | TGTGCCAGCAGCAAAGAGCTGGGCACTGAAGCTTTCTTT | CASSKELGTEAFF
TRBJ2-2 | NA | TRBV5-6 | TRBD1 | TGTGCCAGCAGCTTGGGACAGGGGGCCTTCGGGGAGCTGTTTTTT | CASSLGQGAFGELFF
TRBJ1-1 | NA | TRBV7-9 | NA | TGTGCCAGCAGCTTAGGGGGGGCCAACACTGAAGCTTTCTTT | CASSLGGANTEAFF
TRBJ1-5 | few | TRBV30 | TRBD1 | TGTGCCTGGAGTGTACAGGGGGAACAGCCCCAGCATTTT | CAWSVQGEQPQHF
TRBJ2-1 | NA | TRBV11-3 | NA | TGTGCCAGCAGCTTAGGCGCTAACAATGAGCAGTTCTTC | CASSLGANNEQFF
TRBJ2-3 | once | TRBV21-1 | NA | TGTGCCAGCAGCAAAGCTATCCCCCTCACAGATACGCAGTATTTT | CASSKAIPLTDTQYF
TRBJ1-1 | NA | TRBV18 | NA | TGTGCCAGCTCTCACGGCTCAGGGTTGAACACTGAAGCTTTCTTT | CASSHGSGLNTEAFF
TRBJ2-7 | few | TRBV10-1 | NA | TGCGCCAGCAGTTTCGGACAGTCCAGCTACGAGCAGTACTTC | CASSFGQSSYEQYF
TRBJ2-3 | NA | TRBV9 | TRBD1 | TGTGCCAGCAGCCCGACAGGGGGCGATACGCAGTATTTT | CASSPTGGDTQYF